Below are 16 T cell receptor beta chains sequenced from a single sample in a study of cytomegalovirus exposure and HLA in healthy donors. The PCR contained 60 Vbeta and 13 Jbeta primers. The data were produced by immunoSEQ multiplex PCR, yet TCRdb's version contains in-frame clones alone and is incomplete. The sample has more than 80,000 clones, about four fifths seen once. Sequenced input: PBMCs. Source of these receptors: a woman between 70 and 85 years old in good health and CMV-seropositive.

The chain combines TRBV18 with TRBJ2-7; 7 bases align to TRBD2. With 3 bases clipped from V and 3 bases from J, the junction kept 17 bases outside the gene matches. The CDR3 sequence is 18 residues long. Germline loops: CDR1 KGHSH, CDR2 LQKENI. CDR3 sequence reads: CASSPLSVGGSGNYEQYF. CDR3 DNA sequence: TGTGCCAGCTCACCCCTTTCGGTTGGCGGGAGCGGTAACTACGAGCAGTACTTC. Using reference TRBV18 and TRBJ2-7 for the parts outside the CDR3, the full variable domain is NAGVMQNPRHLVRRRGQEARLRCSPMKGHSHVYWYRQLPEEGLKFMVYLQKENIIDESGMPKERFSAEFPKEGPSILRIQQVVRGDSAAYFCASSPLSVGGSGNYEQYFGPGTRLTVT.

This clone appeared a few times. J is TRBJ2-7 and V is TRBV7-2; 7 nucleotides match TRBD2. The CDR3 runs to 14 residues. J gave up 0 bases and V 6 bases, and 5 bases lay outside the gene matches. The V gene's germline CDR1 is SGHTA and CDR2 FQGNSA. Written as DNA, the CDR3 is TGTGCCAGCAGTAACGGGAGGATCTCCTACGAGCAGTACTTC. Translated: CASSNGRISYEQYF.

The chain recombines TRBV11-2 with TRBJ2-2; 7 bases align to TRBD2. Germline V lookup: CDR1 SGHAT, CDR2 FQNNGV. Trimming cost V 5 bases and J 2 bases; bases outside gene matches: 17. The CDR3 contains 19 residues. The CDR3 coding sequence is TGTGCCAGCAGCCCGTACCCTTCGAGCGGGGAGATAAACACCGGGGAGCTGTTTTTT. Its translation: CASSPYPSSGEINTGELFF.

V is TRBV29-1 and J is TRBJ2-1; D is unclear. Germline CDR1 and CDR2: SQVTM and ANQGSEA. Trimming stripped 2 bases from V and 8 bases from J, with 10 bases between. The CDR3 extends over 12 amino acids. The CDR3 reads CSVELDMDEQFF. DNA for the CDR3: TGCAGCGTTGAATTAGATATGGATGAGCAGTTCTTC.

The rearrangement links TRBV5-5 to TRBJ2-2; 9 bases map to TRBD1. CDR3 length: 19 amino acids. With V trimmed by 1 base and J by 1 base, 11 bases remained unmatched. Germline V gives CDR1 SGHKS, CDR2 YYEKEE (reference sequence). Written as DNA, the CDR3 is TGTGCCAGCAGCTTGAGTGGATTCTGGGACAGGGAGAACACCGGGGAGCTGTTTTTT. Protein sequence: CASSLSGFWDRENTGELFF.

This clone turned up a few times. The V gene is TRBV2, the J gene TRBJ2-7; 9 bases line up with TRBD1. J lost 4 bases, V lost 7 bases, and 2 bases had no gene match. Germline CDR1 reads SNHLY; CDR2 reads FYNNEI. The CDR3 extends over 12 amino acids. DNA for the CDR3: TGTGCCAGCATAGACAGGGGGTACGAGCAGTACTTC. The encoded protein is CASIDRGYEQYF.

The V gene is TRBV5-1, the J gene TRBJ1-2; 7 bases match TRBD1. In germline, CDR1 is SGHRS, CDR2 YFSETQ. This CDR3 is built from 19 residues. Germline trimming cut 4 bases from V and 0 bases from J; bases unmatched to any gene: 18. The CDR3 spells CASSRDPYTDRTANYGYTF. The DNA of the CDR3 is TGCGCCAGCAGCCGTGATCCCTATACGGACAGGACAGCTAACTATGGCTACACCTTC.

The rearrangement links TRBV19 to TRBJ1-1; D is unclear. This CDR3 comprises 14 residues. Germline assignment: CDR1 LNHDA and CDR2 SQIVND (reference sequence). The V end lost 5 bases, the J end lost 1 base, and 11 bases lay between the germline ends. The CDR3 DNA reads as TGTGCCAGTAGTCTTGTCACAAAGAACACTGAAGCTTTCTTT. Translated, it gives CASSLVTKNTEAFF. The full variable domain, in which reference TRBV19 and TRBJ1-1 provide the parts outside the CDR3, is DGGITQSPKYLFRKEGQNVTLSCEQNLNHDAMYWYRQDPGQGLRLIYYSQIVNDFQKGDIAEGYSVSREKKESFPLTVTSAQKNPTAFYLCASSLVTKNTEAFFGQGTRLTVV.

This chain uses TRBV11-2 with TRBJ1-2; weak D call: TRBD1 (6 bases). Germline V gene lookup returns CDR1 SGHAT and CDR2 FQNNGV. The ends were cut back, 5 bases at V and 5 bases at J, with 12 bases in the middle. The CDR3 runs to 13 residues. The CDR3 here is CASSPDGQYGYTF. The DNA for the CDR3 is TGTGCCAGCAGCCCAGATGGACAGTATGGCTACACCTTC. The entire variable domain, with the rest obtained from reference TRBV11-2 and TRBJ1-2, is as follows: EAGVAQSPRYKIIEKRQSVAFWCNPISGHATLYWYQQILGQGPKLLIQFQNNGVVDDSQLPKDRFSAERLKGVDSTLKIQPAKLEDSAVYLCASSPDGQYGYTFGSGTRLTVV.

The V gene is TRBV5-1, the J gene TRBJ2-6; TRBD2 matches 8 bases. J lost 0 bases, V lost 4 bases, and 6 bases had no gene match. CDR1 is SGHRS and CDR2 is YFSETQ in the germline V gene. The CDR3 consists of 17 residues. CDR3 coding DNA: TGCGCCAGCAGCGCCGGGACTAGATACTCTGGGGCCAACGTCCTGACTTTC. Residues: CASSAGTRYSGANVLTF.

The chain couples TRBV4-2 to TRBJ2-7; D is unresolved. CDR1 is LGHNA, CDR2 YNFKEQ, per germline. The CDR3 has 14 residues. Between the trimmed V and J ends, which lost 1 base and 0 bases, there was a span of 7 bases. This CDR3 is CASSQGPLSYEQYF. The CDR3, as DNA: TGTGCCAGCAGCCAAGGTCCCCTCTCCTACGAGCAGTACTTC.

J is TRBJ1-5 and V is TRBV6-1; 8 bases are shared with TRBD1. Unmatched junction bases numbered 7, after V lost 7 bases and J lost 5 bases. The CDR3 spans 14 residues. Looked up from germline, CDR1 is MNHNS and CDR2 is SASEGT. In nucleotides, the CDR3 is TGTGCCAGCATCAACAGGGGGACGGATCAGCCCCAGCATTTT. It translates to CASINRGTDQPQHF.

This rearrangement joins TRBV28 to TRBJ1-5; 7 positions agree with TRBD1. V was clipped by 6 bases and J by 4 bases; unmatched bases: 6. This CDR3 contains 14 residues. The germline V gene encodes CDR1 MDHEN and CDR2 SYDVKM. The CDR3 protein is CASSPGGRNQPQHF. The CDR3 nucleotides are TGTGCCAGCAGCCCAGGGGGGAGGAATCAGCCCCAGCATTTT.

The chain links TRBV7-6 to TRBJ2-7; 8 bases match TRBD2. The CDR3 loop spans 14 amino acids. V gave up 3 bases and J gave up 2 bases; unmatched junction bases: 3. CDR1 and CDR2 (germline): SGHVS, FNYEAQ. The CDR3 reads CASSLGGRPYEQYF. CDR3 nucleotides: TGTGCCAGCAGCTTGGGCGGGAGGCCCTACGAGCAGTACTTC.

V and J are TRBV5-1 and TRBJ1-1, with D tentatively TRBD1 (6 bases). CDR3 length: 15 residues. Germline V gives CDR1 SGHRS, CDR2 YFSETQ. Between the trimmed V and J ends, which lost 0 bases and 0 bases, there was a span of 9 bases. The CDR3 coding sequence is TGCGCCAGCAGCTTGGGTGGGACAATGAACACTGAAGCTTTCTTT. Protein sequence: CASSLGGTMNTEAFF.

The J gene is TRBJ2-2, the V gene TRBV27, with a possible D match to TRBD2 (6 bases). Looked up from germline, CDR1 is MNHEY and CDR2 is SMNVEV (reference sequence). The CDR3 totals 16 residues. V was trimmed by 2 bases and J by 1 base, leaving 11 bases between them. This CDR3 is CASSLLAGQNTGELFF. The CDR3 nucleotides are TGTGCCAGCAGTTTACTGGCGGGGCAGAACACCGGGGAGCTGTTTTTT.